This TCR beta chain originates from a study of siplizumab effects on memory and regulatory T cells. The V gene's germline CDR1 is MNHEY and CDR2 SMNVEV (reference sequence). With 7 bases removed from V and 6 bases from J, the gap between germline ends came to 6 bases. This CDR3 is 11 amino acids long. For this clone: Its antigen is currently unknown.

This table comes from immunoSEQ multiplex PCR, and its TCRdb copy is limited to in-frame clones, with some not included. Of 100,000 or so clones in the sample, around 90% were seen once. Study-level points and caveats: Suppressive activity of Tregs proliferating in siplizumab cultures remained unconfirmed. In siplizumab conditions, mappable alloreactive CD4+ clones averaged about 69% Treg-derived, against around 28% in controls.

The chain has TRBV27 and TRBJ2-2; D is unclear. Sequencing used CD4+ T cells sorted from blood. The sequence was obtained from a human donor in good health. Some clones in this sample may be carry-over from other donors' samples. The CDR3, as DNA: TGTGCCAGCATCTTTTCCGGGGAGCTGTTTTTT. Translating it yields CASIFSGELFF.